The sequence of this T cell receptor (beta chain) was determined in a study of blood T cell repertoires in COVID-19. Study-level information: Sites in the United States, Italy and Spain provided acute and convalescent COVID-19 samples. In each case, the material was cDNA or gDNA derived from T cells, B-cell-depleted T cells, or PBMCs.

The authors' processing: Reference gene primer amplification gave nucleated cell count estimates. TCRdb keeps only in-frame clones here, not all; method: immunoSEQ multiplex PCR. V, J and clone size derive from that table, while D and trimming were established from the DNA sequence. The sample contains around 300,000 clones, approximately 86% of which appear only once. The V gene end was trimmed by 9 bases and the J gene end by 7 bases; junction bases not matched to a gene: 12. The CDR3 extends over 15 amino acids. From germline, CDR1 is KGHDR and CDR2 SFDVKD. The chain recombines TRBV24-1 with TRBJ2-1; TRBD1 aligns across 9 bases. The source of this sequence is a woman aged 45-59 years with active or convalescent COVID-19. The sample taken for sequencing was peripheral blood. The CDR3 sequence is CATAWGQGSTNEQFF. In nucleotides, the CDR3 is TGTGCCACCGCCTGGGGACAGGGCAGTACGAATGAGCAGTTCTTC.